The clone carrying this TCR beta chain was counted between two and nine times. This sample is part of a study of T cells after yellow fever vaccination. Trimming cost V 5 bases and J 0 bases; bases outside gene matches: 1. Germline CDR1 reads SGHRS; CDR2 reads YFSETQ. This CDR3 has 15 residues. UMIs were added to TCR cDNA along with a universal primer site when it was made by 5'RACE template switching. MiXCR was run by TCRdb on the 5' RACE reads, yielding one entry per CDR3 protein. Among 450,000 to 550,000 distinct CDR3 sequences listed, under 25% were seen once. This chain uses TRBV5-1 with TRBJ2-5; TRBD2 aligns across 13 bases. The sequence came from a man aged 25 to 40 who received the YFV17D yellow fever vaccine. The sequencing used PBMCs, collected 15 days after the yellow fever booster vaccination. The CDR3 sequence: CASRGLAGNQETQYF. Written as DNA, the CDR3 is TGCGCCAGCAGGGGACTAGCGGGGAACCAAGAGACCCAGTACTTC.